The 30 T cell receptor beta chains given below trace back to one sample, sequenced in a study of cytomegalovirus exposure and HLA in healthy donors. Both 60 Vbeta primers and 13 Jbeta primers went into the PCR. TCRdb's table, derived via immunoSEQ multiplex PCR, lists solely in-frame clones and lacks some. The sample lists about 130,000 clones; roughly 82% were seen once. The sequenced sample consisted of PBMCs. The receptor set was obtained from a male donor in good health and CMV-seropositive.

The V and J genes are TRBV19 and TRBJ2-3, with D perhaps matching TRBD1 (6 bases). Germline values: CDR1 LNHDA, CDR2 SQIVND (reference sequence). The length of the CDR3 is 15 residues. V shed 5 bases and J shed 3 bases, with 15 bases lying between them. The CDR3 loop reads CASSQQGKSTDTQYF. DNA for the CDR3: TGTGCCAGTAGTCAACAGGGAAAGTCGACAGATACGCAGTATTTT.

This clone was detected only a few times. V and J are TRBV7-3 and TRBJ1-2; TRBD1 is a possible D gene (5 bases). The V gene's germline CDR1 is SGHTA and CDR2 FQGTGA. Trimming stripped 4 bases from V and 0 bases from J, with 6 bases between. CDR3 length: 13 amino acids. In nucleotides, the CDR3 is TGTGCCAGCAGCTCCAGGGCTAACTATGGCTACACCTTC. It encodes CASSSRANYGYTF.

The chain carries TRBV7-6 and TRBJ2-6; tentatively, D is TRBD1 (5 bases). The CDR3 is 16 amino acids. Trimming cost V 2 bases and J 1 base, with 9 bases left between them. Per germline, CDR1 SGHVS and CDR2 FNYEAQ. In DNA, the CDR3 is TGTGCCAGCAGCTTATTTAGGGGATCTGGGGCCAACGTCCTGACTTTC. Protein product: CASSLFRGSGANVLTF.

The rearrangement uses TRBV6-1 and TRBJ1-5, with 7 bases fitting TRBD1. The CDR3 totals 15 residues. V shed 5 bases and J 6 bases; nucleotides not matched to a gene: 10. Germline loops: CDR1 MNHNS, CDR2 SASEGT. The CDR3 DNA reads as TGTGCCAGCAGTCCTGGAGGGACAGCGCGTCAGCCCCAGCATTTT. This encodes CASSPGGTARQPQHF.

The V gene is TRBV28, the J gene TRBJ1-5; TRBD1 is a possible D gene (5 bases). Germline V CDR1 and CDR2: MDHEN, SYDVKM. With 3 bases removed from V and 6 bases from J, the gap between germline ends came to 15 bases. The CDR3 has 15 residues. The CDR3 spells CASSFRSGVGQPQHF. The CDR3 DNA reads TGTGCCAGCAGTTTTAGGTCGGGGGTGGGTCAGCCCCAGCATTTT. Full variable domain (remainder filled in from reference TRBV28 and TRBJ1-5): DVKVTQSSRYLVKRTGEKVFLECVQDMDHENMFWYRQDPGLGLRLIYFSYDVKMKEKGDIPEGYSVSREKKERFSLILESASTNQTSMYLCASSFRSGVGQPQHFGDGTRLSIL.

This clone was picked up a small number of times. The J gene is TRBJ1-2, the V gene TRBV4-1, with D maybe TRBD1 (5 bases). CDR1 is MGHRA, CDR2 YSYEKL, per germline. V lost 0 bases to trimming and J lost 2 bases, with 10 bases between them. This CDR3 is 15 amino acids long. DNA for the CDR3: TGCGCCAGCAGCCAAGAGGGGGAGGCCAACTATGGCTACACCTTC. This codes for CASSQEGEANYGYTF.

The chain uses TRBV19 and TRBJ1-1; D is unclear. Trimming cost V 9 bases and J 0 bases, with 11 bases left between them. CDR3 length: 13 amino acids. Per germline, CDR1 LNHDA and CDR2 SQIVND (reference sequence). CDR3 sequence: CASNREMNTEAFF. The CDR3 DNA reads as TGTGCCAGCAACAGAGAGATGAACACTGAAGCTTTCTTT.

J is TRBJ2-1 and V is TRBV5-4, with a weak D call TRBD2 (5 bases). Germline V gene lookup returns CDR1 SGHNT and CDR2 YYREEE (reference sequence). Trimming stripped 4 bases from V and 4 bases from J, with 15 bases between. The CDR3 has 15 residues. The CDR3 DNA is TGTGCCAGCAGCCCGACACTAGAGGGTTACAATGAGCAGTTCTTC. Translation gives CASSPTLEGYNEQFF.

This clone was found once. The CDR3 DNA reads TGTGCCAGCAGCTATCACCAGCCGGGACAGGGACTTGAAAAACTGTTTTTT. This translates into CASSYHQPGQGLEKLFF. The chain has TRBV11-3 and TRBJ1-4; 9 nucleotides align to TRBD1. Germline V gene lookup returns CDR1 SGHNT and CDR2 YENEEA. V lost 4 bases and J lost 7; bases outside the gene matches: 13. The CDR3 runs 17 residues.

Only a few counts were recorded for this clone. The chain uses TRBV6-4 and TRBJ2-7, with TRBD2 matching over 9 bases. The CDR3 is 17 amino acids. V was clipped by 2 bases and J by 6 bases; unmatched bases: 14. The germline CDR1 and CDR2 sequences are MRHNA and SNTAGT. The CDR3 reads CASSDRGVGGRAPEQYF. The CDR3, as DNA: TGTGCCAGCAGTGACCGGGGTGTGGGCGGGAGGGCCCCCGAGCAGTACTTC.

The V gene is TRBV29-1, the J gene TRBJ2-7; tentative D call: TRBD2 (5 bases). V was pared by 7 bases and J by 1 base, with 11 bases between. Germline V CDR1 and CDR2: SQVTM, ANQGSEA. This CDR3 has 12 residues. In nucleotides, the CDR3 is TGCAGCGCCGGGGAAACGTCCTACGAGCAGTACTTC. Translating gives CSAGETSYEQYF.

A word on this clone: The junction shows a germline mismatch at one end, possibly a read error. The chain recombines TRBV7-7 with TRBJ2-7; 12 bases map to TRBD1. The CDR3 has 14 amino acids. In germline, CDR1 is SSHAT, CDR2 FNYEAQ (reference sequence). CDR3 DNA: TGTGCTAGCAGCCGGGGACAGGGGGCCCACGAGCAGTACTTC. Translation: CASSRGQGAHEQYF.

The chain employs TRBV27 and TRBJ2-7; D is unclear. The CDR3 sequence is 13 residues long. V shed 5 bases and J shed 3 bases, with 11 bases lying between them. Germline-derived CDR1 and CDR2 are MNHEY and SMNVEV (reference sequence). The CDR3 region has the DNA TGTGCCAGCAGTCTAACAGCCCGCTACGAGCAGTACTTC. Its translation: CASSLTARYEQYF.

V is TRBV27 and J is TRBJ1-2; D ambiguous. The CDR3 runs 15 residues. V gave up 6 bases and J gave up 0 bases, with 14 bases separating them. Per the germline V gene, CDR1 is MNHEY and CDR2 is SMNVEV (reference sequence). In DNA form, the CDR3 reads TGTGCCAGCAGCAAAGTCGGACTAGCTAACTATGGCTACACCTTC. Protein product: CASSKVGLANYGYTF.

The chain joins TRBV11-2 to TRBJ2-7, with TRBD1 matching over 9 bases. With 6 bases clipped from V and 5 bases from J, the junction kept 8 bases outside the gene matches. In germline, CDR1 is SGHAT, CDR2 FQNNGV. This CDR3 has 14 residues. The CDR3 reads CASRYRDRDHEQYF. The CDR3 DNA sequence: TGTGCCAGCAGATACCGGGACAGGGACCACGAGCAGTACTTC.

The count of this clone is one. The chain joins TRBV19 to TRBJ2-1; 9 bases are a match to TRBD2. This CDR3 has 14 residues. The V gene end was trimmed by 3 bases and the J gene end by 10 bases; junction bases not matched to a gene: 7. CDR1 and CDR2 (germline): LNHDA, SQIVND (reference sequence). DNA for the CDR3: TGTGCCAGTAGTATCGTCACCCTAGCGGGAGAGCAGTTCTTC. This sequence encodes CASSIVTLAGEQFF.

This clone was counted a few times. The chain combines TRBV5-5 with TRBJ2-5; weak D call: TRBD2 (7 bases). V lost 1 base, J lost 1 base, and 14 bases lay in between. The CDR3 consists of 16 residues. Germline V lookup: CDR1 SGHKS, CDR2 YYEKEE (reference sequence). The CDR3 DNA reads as TGTGCCAGCAGCTTGCTGCTACGGGGGGCCCAAGAGACCCAGTACTTC. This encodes CASSLLLRGAQETQYF.

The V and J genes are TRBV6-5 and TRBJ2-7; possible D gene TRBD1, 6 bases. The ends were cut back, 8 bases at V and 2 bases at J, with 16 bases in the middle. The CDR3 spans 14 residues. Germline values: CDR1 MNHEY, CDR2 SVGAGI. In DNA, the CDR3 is TGTGCCAGCGGAAAACAGGGTAACACCTACGAGCAGTACTTC. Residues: CASGKQGNTYEQYF.

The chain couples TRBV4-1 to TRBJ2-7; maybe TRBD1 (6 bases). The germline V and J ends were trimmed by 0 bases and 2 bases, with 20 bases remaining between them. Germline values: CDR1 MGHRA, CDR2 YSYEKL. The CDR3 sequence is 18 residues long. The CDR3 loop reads CASSQERGFSGLAYEQYF. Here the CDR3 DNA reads TGCGCCAGCAGCCAAGAAAGGGGGTTCAGCGGACTGGCCTACGAGCAGTACTTC.

The CDR3 protein is CAIRGQGAAGELFF. The CDR3, as DNA: TGTGCCATCAGAGGGCAGGGGGCGGCCGGGGAGCTGTTTTTT. V usage is TRBV10-3 and J usage is TRBJ2-2; 8 nucleotides agree with TRBD1. With 6 bases clipped from V and 6 bases from J, the junction kept 6 bases outside the gene matches. This CDR3 comprises 14 residues. Germline CDR1 reads ENHRY; CDR2 reads SYGVKD.

DNA for the CDR3: TGTGCCAGCGGGACAGAGGGCCACGAGCAGTACTTC. Translated: CASGTEGHEQYF. V gene TRBV27 combines with J gene TRBJ2-7, with TRBD1 matching over 7 bases. Trimming removed 8 bases from V and 5 bases from J; junction bases left unmatched: 6. The V gene's germline CDR1 is MNHEY and CDR2 SMNVEV (reference sequence). This CDR3 contains 12 residues.

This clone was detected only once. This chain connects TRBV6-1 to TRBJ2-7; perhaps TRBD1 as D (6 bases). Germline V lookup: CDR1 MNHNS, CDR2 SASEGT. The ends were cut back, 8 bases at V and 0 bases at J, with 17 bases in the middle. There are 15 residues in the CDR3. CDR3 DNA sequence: TGTGCCAGCGGAACACAGGGTCCTCCCTCCTACGAGCAGTACTTC. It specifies CASGTQGPPSYEQYF.

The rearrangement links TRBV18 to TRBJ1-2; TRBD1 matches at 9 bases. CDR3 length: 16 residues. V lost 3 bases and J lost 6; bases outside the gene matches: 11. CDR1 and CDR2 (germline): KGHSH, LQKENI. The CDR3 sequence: CASSPPGTGSFDGYTF. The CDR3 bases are TGTGCCAGCTCACCTCCCGGGACAGGGTCTTTCGATGGCTACACCTTC.

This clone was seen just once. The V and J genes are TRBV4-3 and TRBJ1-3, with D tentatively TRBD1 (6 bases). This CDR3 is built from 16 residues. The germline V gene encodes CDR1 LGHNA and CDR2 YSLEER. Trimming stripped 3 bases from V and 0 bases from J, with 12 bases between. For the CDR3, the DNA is TGCGCCAGCAGCCATACAGGGTCCCCCTCTGGAAACACCATATATTTT. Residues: CASSHTGSPSGNTIYF.

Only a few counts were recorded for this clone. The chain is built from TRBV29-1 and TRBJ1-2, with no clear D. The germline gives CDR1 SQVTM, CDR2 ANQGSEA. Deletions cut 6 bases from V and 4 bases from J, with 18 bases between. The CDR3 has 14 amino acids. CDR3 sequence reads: CSVKSDQAGYGYTF. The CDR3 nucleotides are TGCAGCGTAAAATCCGACCAAGCAGGCTATGGCTACACCTTC.

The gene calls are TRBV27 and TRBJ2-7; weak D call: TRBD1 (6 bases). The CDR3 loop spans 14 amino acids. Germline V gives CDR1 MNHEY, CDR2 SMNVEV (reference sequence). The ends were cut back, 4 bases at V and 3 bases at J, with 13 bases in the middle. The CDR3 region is CASSSRTDYYEQYF. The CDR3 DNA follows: TGTGCCAGCAGTTCCCGGACAGATTACTACGAGCAGTACTTC.

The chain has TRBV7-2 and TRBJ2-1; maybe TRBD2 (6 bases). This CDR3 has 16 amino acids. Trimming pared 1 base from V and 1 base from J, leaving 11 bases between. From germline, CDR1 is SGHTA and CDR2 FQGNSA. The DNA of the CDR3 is TGTGCCAGCAGCTTAGGTGGGACTTCTTCCTACAATGAGCAGTTCTTC. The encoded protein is CASSLGGTSSYNEQFF. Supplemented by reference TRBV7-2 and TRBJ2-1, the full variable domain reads GAGVSQSPSNKVTEKGKDVELRCDPISGHTALYWYRQSLGQGLEFLIYFQGNSAPDKSGLPSDRFSAERTGGSVSTLTIQRTQQEDSAVYLCASSLGGTSSYNEQFFGPGTRLTVL.

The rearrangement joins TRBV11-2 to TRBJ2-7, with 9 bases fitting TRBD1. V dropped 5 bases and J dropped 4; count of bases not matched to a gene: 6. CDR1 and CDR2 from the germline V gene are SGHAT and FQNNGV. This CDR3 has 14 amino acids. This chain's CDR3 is CASSTGQGWYEQYF. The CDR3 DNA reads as TGTGCCAGCAGCACGGGACAGGGATGGTACGAGCAGTACTTC. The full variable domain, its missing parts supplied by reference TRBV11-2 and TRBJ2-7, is EAGVAQSPRYKIIEKRQSVAFWCNPISGHATLYWYQQILGQGPKLLIQFQNNGVVDDSQLPKDRFSAERLKGVDSTLKIQPAKLEDSAVYLCASSTGQGWYEQYFGPGTRLTVT.

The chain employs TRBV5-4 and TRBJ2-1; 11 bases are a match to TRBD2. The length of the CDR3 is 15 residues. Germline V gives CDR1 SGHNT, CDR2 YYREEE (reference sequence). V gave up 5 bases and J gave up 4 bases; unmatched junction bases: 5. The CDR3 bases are TGTGCCAGCAGTGGTAGCGGGAGGGGATACAATGAGCAGTTCTTC. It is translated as CASSGSGRGYNEQFF. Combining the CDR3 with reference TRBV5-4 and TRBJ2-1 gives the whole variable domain ETGVTQSPTHLIKTRGQQVTLRCSSQSGHNTVSWYQQALGQGPQFIFQYYREEENGRGNFPPRFSGLQFPNYSSELNVNALELDDSALYLCASSGSGRGYNEQFFGPGTRLTVL.

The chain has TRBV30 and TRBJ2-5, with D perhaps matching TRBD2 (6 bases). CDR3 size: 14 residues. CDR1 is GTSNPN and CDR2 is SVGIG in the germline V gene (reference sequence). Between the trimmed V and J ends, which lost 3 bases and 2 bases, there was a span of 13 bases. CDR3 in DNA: TGTGCCTGGAGCCCGGGAGAGGGACAAGAGACCCAGTACTTC. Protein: CAWSPGEGQETQYF.